Listed below are T cell receptor beta chains from one sample, sequenced in a study of blood T cell repertoires in COVID-19. Profiled with immunoSEQ multiplex PCR; TCRdb holds only in-frame clones, not every one. The sample has around 250,000 clones; around 84% are singletons. Sequencing used peripheral blood. These receptors were collected from a woman between 18 and 29 years old with acute or convalescent COVID-19. CDR3s include the opening cysteine and the closing phenylalanine or tryptophan. The D gene is left open where the match is weak. Clone size is given for some rows only: seen once, a few or many times, or a class if the clone is expanded.

>14|TRBJ2-1|TRBV28|TRBD2|-
TGTGCCAGCCTGCCCGGGACTAGATACAATGAGCAGTTCTTC
CASLPGTRYNEQFF
>16|TRBJ1-1|TRBV7-8|-|-
TGTGCCAGCAGCTTAGAGGCGGGCCAAGGGGGCACTGAAGCTTTCTTT
CASSLEAGQGGTEAFF
>14|TRBJ1-5|TRBV19|-|-
TGTGCCAGTAGTTTGGGGGGGTCTGATCAGCCCCAGCATTTT
CASSLGGSDQPQHF
>17|TRBJ2-2|TRBV7-2|-|once
TGTGCCAGCAGCACCGGACTGCCCTCGATCCGACCCGGGGAGCTGTTTTTT
CASSTGLPSIRPGELFF
>14|TRBJ1-1|TRBV15|-|-
TGTGCCACCAGCAGGGACAGCCCCTTAACTGAAGCTTTCTTT
CATSRDSPLTEAFF
>15|TRBJ2-1|TRBV28|TRBD2|-
TGTGCCAGCAGTTCGGGACTAGCGGATAACAATGAGCAGTTCTTC
CASSSGLADNNEQFF
>12|TRBJ2-3|TRBV5-6|-|-
TGTGCCAGCAGCCCCGGCACAGATACGCAGTATTTT
CASSPGTDTQYF
>14|TRBJ2-1|TRBV7-9|TRBD2|-
TGTGCCAGCAGCTTATCCGGGAGGGCCTATGAGCAGTTCTTC
CASSLSGRAYEQFF
>15|TRBJ2-1|TRBV27|-|-
TGTGCCAGCAGTTCCCGACTAGGACCCTTCAATGAGCAGTTCTTC
CASSSRLGPFNEQFF
>16|TRBJ1-4|TRBV6-1|-|-
TGTGCCAGCAGTGAATTGACAGGTGGCATCGATGAAAAACTGTTTTTT
CASSELTGGIDEKLFF
>17|TRBJ2-7|TRBV6-2/TRBV6-3|-|-
TGTGCCAGCATCCCTAACCTTGGGACTGGATACTCCTACGAGCAGTACTTC
CASIPNLGTGYSYEQYF
>16|TRBJ1-2|TRBV9|-|once
TGTGCCAGCAGCGTAGCAGGAGGCCGACCTCAACCTGGCTACACCTTC
CASSVAGGRPQPGYTF
>15|TRBJ1-2|TRBV7-2|-|-
TGTGCCAGCAGCTCCTTCGGGTGGTCGAACTATGGCTACACCTTC
CASSSFGWSNYGYTF
>15|TRBJ2-7|TRBV15|-|-
TGTGCCACCAGCAGGGACAGCGGGACAAAGGCCCGGCAGTACTTC
CATSRDSGTKARQYF
>17|TRBJ2-7|TRBV4-2|TRBD2|-
TGTGCCAGCAGCCAAGCCTCCCTAGCGGGAGATTCGGACGAGCAGTACTTC
CASSQASLAGDSDEQYF
>16|TRBJ2-1|TRBV2|TRBD2|-
TGTGCCAGCAGTCCCCGACTAGCGGGAGTGTACAATGAGCAGTTCTTC
CASSPRLAGVYNEQFF
>13|TRBJ2-5|TRBV10-3|TRBD1|once
TGTGCCATCAGTCCGACAGGGCAAGAGACCCAGTACTTC
CAISPTGQETQYF
>16|TRBJ1-1|TRBV7-6|-|-
TGTGCCAGCAGTACCCGGCTTGGAGCGACCAACCCTGAAGCTTTCTTT
CASSTRLGATNPEAFF
>13|TRBJ2-7|TRBV27|-|once
TGTGCCAGCAGTAAAATAACTAGTTCCGAGCAGTACTTC
CASSKITSSEQYF
>16|TRBJ2-1|TRBV15|TRBD2|-
TGTGCCACCAGCAGAGTCCTAGCGGGAGTAAAGAATGAGCAGTTCTTC
CATSRVLAGVKNEQFF
>15|TRBJ2-7|TRBV6-5|TRBD2|-
TGTGCCAGCAGTTACAGGACTAGCGGATCCTACGAGCAGTACTTC
CASSYRTSGSYEQYF
>14|TRBJ1-1|TRBV6-2/TRBV6-3|-|-
TGTGCCAGCAGCCCAACGACAGTTAACACTGAAGCTTTCTTT
CASSPTTVNTEAFF
>20|TRBJ1-5|TRBV5-1|-|-
TGCGCCAGCAGCTTGGTGGTCCACAGTCTGAAACCTGATAGCAATCAGCCCCAGCATTTT
CASSLVVHSLKPDSNQPQHF
>14|TRBJ1-2|TRBV29-1|TRBD1|-
TGCAGCGTTGAAGGGGGACAGAAGCGCTATGGCTACACCTTC
CSVEGGQKRYGYTF